This TCR beta chain was sequenced for a study of blood T cell repertoires in COVID-19. Study-wide context: Specimens from acute and convalescent COVID-19 originated in the United States, Italy and Spain. T cells, B-cell-depleted T cells, or PBMCs provided the cDNA or gDNA that served as material.

Per the study methods: Amplification of reference gene primers was used by the study to estimate nucleated cell counts. Only in-frame clones appear in the TCRdb table, and some are missing; sequencing was by immunoSEQ multiplex PCR. D and trimming come from the DNA, and the V and J calls and clone size come from that table. The data contain about 69,000 clones, just over 90% of them seen just once; the ten biggest clones take up over 4%. The germline V gene encodes CDR1 LNHDA and CDR2 SQIVND (reference sequence). V dropped 3 bases and J dropped 4; count of bases not matched to a gene: 7. CDR3 length equals 16 residues.

Sequenced material: peripheral blood. The source is a young woman with acute or convalescent COVID-19. V gene TRBV19 combines with J gene TRBJ2-1; 9 bases fit TRBD1. The CDR3 region has the DNA TGTGCCAGTAGTATTCGTTGGGACAGGGTTTACAATGAGCAGTTCTTC. It yields the protein CASSIRWDRVYNEQFF.